This entry lists 14 T cell receptor beta chains sequenced from one sample in a study of blood T cells in healthy people across ages. It was with a sample-barcoded 5' primer and a J-beta primer mix that a second PCR of about 6 to 12 cycles was run. TCRdb ran MiXCR on the 5' RACE reads and lists one entry per CDR3 protein. The sample records 450,000 to 600,000 distinct CDR3 sequences, around 27% being singletons. The sample was also reused in another study, on T cells of mothers and their children.

Sequencing was done on a sample of blood. The receptor source for this set is a boy between 2 and 10 years old in good health.

This clonotype was detected a few times. This chain links TRBV7-6 with TRBJ1-1; D call uncertain. There are 13 residues in the CDR3. Germline CDR1 and CDR2: SGHVS and FNYEAQ. V lost 5 bases and J 6 bases, leaving 13 bases between the germline ends. The DNA for the CDR3 is TGTGCCAGCAGCCCGGACGGAAACGCTGAAGCTTTCTTT. This gives the protein CASSPDGNAEAFF.

V and J are TRBV6-5 and TRBJ1-1; 9 bases are a match to TRBD1. This CDR3 is built from 13 residues. The J segment lost 6 bases and the V segment lost 6 bases, leaving 5 bases of the junction unmatched. Germline CDR1 and CDR2: MNHEY and SVGAGI. The CDR3 DNA follows: TGTGCCAGCAGGGGACAGGGTCGCGCTGAAGCTTTCTTT. Amino acids: CASRGQGRAEAFF.

The chain joins TRBV14 to TRBJ2-4; TRBD1 might be the D (7 bases). The CDR3 is 15 residues long. V was clipped by 6 bases and J by 5 bases, with 17 bases between them. Germline CDR1 is SGHDN and CDR2 is FVKESK. This CDR3 reads CASSSRGRGENIQYF. The CDR3 nucleotides read TGTGCCAGCAGTAGTAGGGGGCGCGGGGAAAACATTCAGTACTTC.

The chain recombines TRBV28 with TRBJ2-1; D might be TRBD2 (5 bases). The length of the CDR3 is 15 residues. Looked up from germline, CDR1 is MDHEN and CDR2 is SYDVKM. The ends were cut back, 6 bases at V and 1 base at J, with 13 bases in the middle. The CDR3 region has the DNA TGTGCCAGCAGCGGTGAGGAGGCGTCCTACAATGAGCAGTTCTTC. It yields the protein CASSGEEASYNEQFF.

This clonotype has just a few counts. V gene TRBV6-6 combines with J gene TRBJ1-6; possible D gene TRBD1, 5 bases. The CDR3 extends over 13 amino acids. Germline values: CDR1 MNHNY, CDR2 SVGAGI (reference sequence). Trimming took off 2 bases at V and 10 bases at J, with 9 bases between the two ends. CDR3 DNA sequence: TGTGCCAGCAGTTACGTGGGGGAGTCACCCCTCCACTTT. Translation gives CASSYVGESPLHF.

V and J are TRBV3-1 and TRBJ2-2, with no clear D. This CDR3 comprises 14 residues. Trimming stripped 4 bases from V and 3 bases from J, with 9 bases between. Per the germline V gene, CDR1 is LGHDT and CDR2 is YNNKEL (reference sequence). The CDR3: CASSPARDTGELFF. In DNA, the CDR3 is TGTGCCAGCAGCCCTGCCCGGGACACCGGGGAGCTGTTTTTT.

This clonotype has only a few counts. This chain joins TRBV12-3 or TRBV12-4 and TRBJ2-7, with D possibly being TRBD1 or TRBD2 (6 bases each). This CDR3 region has 14 residues. V was cut by 4 bases and J by 3 bases, with 13 bases left in between. CDR3 DNA: TGTGCCAGCAGTTCCAGTGGAGGGGGCTACGAGCAGTACTTC. Translating gives CASSSSGGGYEQYF.

The sample holds a few counts of this clonotype. The chain links TRBV9 to TRBJ1-1, with TRBD1 as a possible D gene (6 bases). Germline V gene data show CDR1 as SGDLS and CDR2 as YYNGEE. The CDR3 is 17 residues long. V shed 4 bases and J shed 0 bases, with 19 bases lying between them. CDR3 sequence: CASSPGPGADLNTEAFF. Here the CDR3 DNA reads TGTGCCAGCAGCCCAGGACCGGGGGCCGATCTGAACACTGAAGCTTTCTTT.

V is TRBV5-1 and J is TRBJ1-1; the D is unclear. There are 14 residues in the CDR3. Germline V CDR1 and CDR2: SGHRS, YFSETQ. Trimming shortened V by 1 base and J by 1 base, and 8 bases separated the two germline ends. CDR3 sequence: CASSLRDTNTEAFF. CDR3 DNA sequence: TGCGCCAGCAGCTTGAGAGACACGAACACTGAAGCTTTCTTT. Looking up the rest from reference TRBV5-1 and TRBJ1-1 gives the full variable domain: KAGVTQTPRYLIKTRGQQVTLSCSPISGHRSVSWYQQTPGQGLQFLFEYFSETQRNKGNFPGRFSGRQFSNSRSEMNVSTLELGDSALYLCASSLRDTNTEAFFGQGTRLTVV.

In this sample, this clonotype turned up a few times. V gene TRBV10-3 combines with J gene TRBJ2-3; 8 bases agree with TRBD2. Germline CDR1 reads ENHRY; CDR2 reads SYGVKD. The CDR3 consists of 15 residues. The V and J ends lost 6 bases and 4 bases, in that order; junction bases with no gene match: 9. The CDR3 here is CAIRGGAGASDTQYF. CDR3 nucleotide sequence: TGTGCCATCAGGGGGGGAGCGGGAGCATCAGATACGCAGTATTTT.

The J gene is TRBJ2-6, the V gene TRBV27; no clear D. Between the trimmed V and J ends, which lost 5 bases and 4 bases, there was a span of 6 bases. The CDR3 is made up of 13 amino acids. Germline V lookup: CDR1 MNHEY, CDR2 SMNVEV (reference sequence). CDR3 sequence: CASSPQGANVLTF. The DNA for the CDR3 is TGTGCCAGCAGTCCCCAGGGGGCCAACGTCCTGACTTTC.

This clonotype turned up a few times. This chain joins TRBV7-8 and TRBJ1-5; 9 bases match TRBD1. Unmatched junction bases numbered 5, after V lost 4 bases and J lost 4 bases. The CDR3 spans 15 residues. Germline V CDR1 and CDR2: SGHVS, FQNEAQ. In nucleotides, the CDR3 is TGTGCCAGCAGCTACTCGACAGGGGGGAATCAGCCCCAGCATTTT. Translating it yields CASSYSTGGNQPQHF. Filled out from reference TRBV7-8 and TRBJ1-5, the complete variable domain reads GAGVSQSPRYKVAKRGQDVALRCDPISGHVSLFWYQQALGQGPEFLTYFQNEAQLDKSGLPSDRFFAERPEGSVSTLKIQRTQQEDSAVYLCASSYSTGGNQPQHFGDGTRLSIL.

The chain combines TRBV27 with TRBJ2-3; possible D gene TRBD2, 6 bases. The CDR3 runs to 19 residues. CDR1 MNHEY and CDR2 SMNVEV come from the germline V gene (reference sequence). Trimming cost V 1 base and J 4 bases, with 24 bases left between them. The CDR3 DNA is TGTGCCAGCAGTTTATTCTACTACCCGGAGGGTATTAGTCCAGATACGCAGTATTTT. Encoded protein: CASSLFYYPEGISPDTQYF.

V and J are TRBV6-1 and TRBJ2-1; D is uncertain. CDR3 length: 13 residues. The V end lost 6 bases, the J end lost 5 bases, and 11 bases lay between the germline ends. Per the germline V gene, CDR1 is MNHNS and CDR2 is SASEGT. DNA of the CDR3: TGTGCCAGCAGAAGGAACCCCGACAATGAGCAGTTCTTC. Translation gives CASRRNPDNEQFF.